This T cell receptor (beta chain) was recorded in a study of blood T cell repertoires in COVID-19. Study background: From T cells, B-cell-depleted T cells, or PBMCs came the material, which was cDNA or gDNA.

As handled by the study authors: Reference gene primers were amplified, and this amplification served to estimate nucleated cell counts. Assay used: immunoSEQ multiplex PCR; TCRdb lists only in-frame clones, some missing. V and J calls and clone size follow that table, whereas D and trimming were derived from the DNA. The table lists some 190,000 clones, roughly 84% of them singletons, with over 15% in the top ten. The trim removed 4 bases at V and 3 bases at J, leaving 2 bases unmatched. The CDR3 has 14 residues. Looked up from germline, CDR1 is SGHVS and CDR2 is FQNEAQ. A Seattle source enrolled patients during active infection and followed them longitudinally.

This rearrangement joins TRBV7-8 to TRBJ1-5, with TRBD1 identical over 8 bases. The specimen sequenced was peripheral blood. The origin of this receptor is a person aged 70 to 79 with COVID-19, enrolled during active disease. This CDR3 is CASSYQGANQPQHF. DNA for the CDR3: TGTGCCAGCAGCTATCAGGGGGCCAATCAGCCCCAGCATTTT.